A selection of T cell receptor beta chains follows, all from one sample in a study of cytomegalovirus exposure and HLA in healthy donors. Repertoires were generated with immunoSEQ multiplex PCR, while TCRdb's copy carries only in-frame clones and drops some. The table records roughly 100,000 clones, around three quarters of them present only once. Sequencing was carried out using PBMCs. Receptors were obtained from a man in his forties in good health and CMV-seronegative. The CDR3 runs from the conserved cysteine through the conserved F or W. Each record gives: V gene, clone size, J gene, D gene, CDR3 protein, CDR3 DNA. A D gene is named only where the DNA matches it firmly. Rows give clone size only sometimes, using once, few, many, or a class for an expanded clone.

>TRBV28|.|TRBJ1-1|.
CASSPGTPLRAEAFF
TGTGCCAGCAGCCCCGGGACTCCCCTCAGGGCTGAAGCTTTCTTT
>TRBV7-9|once|TRBJ2-1|.
CASVSGQSYNEQFF
TGTGCCAGCGTTTCCGGACAGTCATACAATGAGCAGTTCTTC
>TRBV11-3|few|TRBJ2-2|.
CASSLQGPNTGELFF
TGTGCCAGCAGCTTACAGGGCCCGAACACCGGGGAGCTGTTTTTT
>TRBV19|.|TRBJ2-1|.
CASSTQGSSYNEQFF
TGTGCCAGTAGTACACAGGGTTCCTCCTACAATGAGCAGTTCTTC
>TRBV4-2|.|TRBJ2-3|.
CASSLPGDTDTQYF
TGTGCCAGCAGCCTCCCAGGGGACACAGATACGCAGTATTTT
>TRBV19|.|TRBJ1-5|TRBD1
CASSPGQGARQPQHF
TGTGCCAGTAGTCCCGGACAGGGGGCGCGGCAGCCCCAGCATTTT
>TRBV15|few|TRBJ1-2|TRBD1
CATSTEGQGVDGYTF
TGTGCCACCAGCACGGAAGGACAGGGGGTGGATGGCTACACCTTC
>TRBV19|once|TRBJ2-5|.
CASSMQLVGQETQYF
TGTGCCAGTAGTATGCAACTAGTGGGGCAAGAGACCCAGTACTTC
>TRBV5-4|.|TRBJ1-1|TRBD1
CASSLGQGARTEAFF
TGTGCCAGCAGCTTGGGACAGGGGGCCCGTACTGAAGCTTTCTTT
>TRBV5-1|.|TRBJ2-2|.
CASSFSRGNTGELFF
TGCGCCAGCAGCTTTTCCAGGGGGAACACCGGGGAGCTGTTTTTT
>TRBV16|.|TRBJ1-2|.
CASSQSSQANYGYTF
TGTGCCAGCAGCCAATCGAGTCAGGCGAACTATGGCTACACCTTC
>TRBV2|.|TRBJ2-7|.
CASSDGAGNYEQYF
TGTGCCAGCAGTGATGGGGCGGGGAATTACGAGCAGTACTTC
>TRBV7-9|.|TRBJ1-2|TRBD1
CASTNRGGSHGYTF
TGTGCCAGCACTAATCGAGGGGGCTCACATGGCTACACCTTC
>TRBV2|.|TRBJ1-5|.
CASGQGTGGRQPQHF
TGTGCCAGCGGACAAGGGACGGGGGGCCGGCAGCCCCAGCATTTT
>TRBV5-5|.|TRBJ1-4|.
CASSSTVFNEKLFF
TGTGCCAGCAGCTCCACGGTGTTTAATGAAAAACTGTTTTTT
>TRBV6-1|.|TRBJ1-3|TRBD1
CASSEATTGTGNTIYF
TGTGCCAGCAGTGAAGCGACGACAGGGACTGGAAACACCATATATTTT
>TRBV2|.|TRBJ1-5|TRBD1
CASSDRTGKVNQPQHF
TGTGCCAGCAGTGACCGGACAGGGAAGGTCAATCAGCCCCAGCATTTT
>TRBV30|.|TRBJ1-5|.
CACCEPQHF
TGTGCCTGCTGTGAGCCCCAGCATTTT
>TRBV2|.|TRBJ2-5|TRBD1
CASSEGDRGETQYF
TGTGCCAGCAGTGAAGGGGACAGGGGAGAGACCCAGTACTTC
>TRBV5-1|.|TRBJ1-4|.
CASSWQGGKLFF
TGCGCCAGCAGCTGGCAGGGTGGGAAACTGTTTTTT
>TRBV5-6|.|TRBJ1-1|.
CASSWRQGSEAFF
TGTGCCAGCAGCTGGCGGCAGGGCTCTGAAGCTTTCTTT
>TRBV2|.|TRBJ1-5|.
CASSPSQGQPQHF
TGTGCCAGCAGTCCCTCCCAGGGCCAGCCCCAGCATTTT
>TRBV7-6|.|TRBJ2-3|.
CASRAAADTQYF
TGTGCCAGCAGAGCGGCCGCAGATACGCAGTATTTT
>TRBV7-2|.|TRBJ1-2|.
CASSVPGANYGYTF
TGTGCCAGCAGCGTACCGGGGGCTAACTATGGCTACACCTTC
>TRBV5-1|.|TRBJ2-5|.
CASNHRPAGETQYF
TGCGCCAGCAACCACCGACCCGCAGGAGAGACCCAGTACTTC
>TRBV4-2|.|TRBJ1-5|TRBD1
CASSPALGQSNQPQHF
TGTGCCAGCAGCCCAGCCTTGGGACAGTCCAATCAGCCCCAGCATTTT
>TRBV5-1|.|TRBJ1-6|TRBD1
CASSRRKTGGDSPLHF
TGCGCCAGCAGCCGCAGGAAGACAGGGGGCGATTCACCCCTCCACTTT
>TRBV5-1|.|TRBJ2-5|TRBD2
CASSRTSGETQYF
TGCGCCAGCAGCCGTACTAGCGGAGAGACCCAGTACTTC
>TRBV27|.|TRBJ2-3|TRBD2
CASSSGLAGGPTDTQYF
TGTGCCAGCAGTTCGGGACTAGCGGGGGGGCCGACAGATACGCAGTATTTT
>TRBV6-5|.|TRBJ2-7|.
CASIEEGSFEQYF
TGTGCCAGCATCGAAGAGGGCAGTTTCGAGCAGTACTTC
>TRBV5-1|.|TRBJ1-4|TRBD1
CASSLGQGTNEKLFF
TGCGCCAGCAGCTTAGGACAGGGGACTAATGAAAAACTGTTTTTT
>TRBV2|.|TRBJ1-2|.
CASSDTPGTGGYTF
TGTGCCAGCAGTGACACTCCGGGAACGGGGGGCTACACCTTC
>TRBV2|.|TRBJ2-7|.
CASSERGTAYEQYF
TGTGCCAGCAGTGAACGCGGGACAGCCTACGAGCAGTACTTC
>TRBV4-1|.|TRBJ1-2|.
CASSQAGLRHLNYGYTF
TGCGCCAGCAGCCAAGCAGGACTTCGCCACCTTAACTATGGCTACACCTTC
>TRBV19|.|TRBJ2-2|TRBD2
CASMGLAGAKAGELFF
TGTGCCAGTATGGGACTAGCGGGAGCTAAGGCCGGGGAGCTGTTTTTT
>TRBV14|.|TRBJ1-2|.
CASSQEAFSYTF
TGTGCCAGCAGCCAAGAGGCATTTAGCTACACCTTC
>TRBV27|.|TRBJ1-1|.
CASSLSDTSRTEAFF
TGTGCCAGCAGTTTATCGGATACCTCCAGGACTGAAGCTTTCTTT
>TRBV5-1|.|TRBJ2-1|TRBD1
CASRGAPGQANEQFF
TGCGCCAGCAGGGGGGCGCCGGGACAGGCCAATGAGCAGTTCTTC
>TRBV28|.|TRBJ2-1|TRBD1
CASIPGQGYNEQFF
TGTGCCAGCATCCCGGGACAGGGGTACAATGAGCAGTTCTTC
>TRBV7-2|.|TRBJ2-5|.
CASSLAQLPGETQYF
TGTGCCAGCAGCTTAGCACAGCTACCGGGGGAGACCCAGTACTTC
>TRBV9|.|TRBJ2-1|.
CASSPGTYNEQFF
TGTGCCAGCAGCCCCGGGACCTACAATGAGCAGTTCTTC
>TRBV2|.|TRBJ1-5|.
CASSGGRGSNQPQHF
TGTGCCAGCAGCGGCGGGAGAGGAAGCAATCAGCCCCAGCATTTT
>TRBV7-8|.|TRBJ1-1|.
CASSLAGAGNTEAFF
TGTGCCAGCAGCTTAGCGGGGGCAGGGAACACTGAAGCTTTCTTT
>TRBV6-5|.|TRBJ1-1|.
CASRQGGGEAFF
TGTGCCAGCAGGCAAGGCGGGGGGGAAGCTTTCTTT
>TRBV11-2|.|TRBJ1-4|TRBD1
CASSLIGTGVTNEKLFF
TGTGCCAGCAGCTTAATCGGGACAGGGGTAACTAATGAAAAACTGTTTTTT